Sequencing of this T cell receptor (beta chain) was carried out in a study of blood T cell repertoires in COVID-19. At the level of the study: T cells, B-cell-depleted T cells, or PBMCs provided the cDNA or gDNA that served as material.

Germline loops: CDR1 SGHRS, CDR2 YFSETQ. Trimming removed 0 bases at V and 2 bases at J, with 11 bases between. The CDR3 has 15 residues. In the original workflow: Cell counts per sample came from amplifying reference gene primers. Sequenced by immunoSEQ multiplex PCR; TCRdb stores in-frame clones only, minus some. D and trimming come from the DNA, and the V and J calls and clone size come from that table. The table lists hundreds of thousands of clones, more than 80% of them singletons, with roughly 1.1% in the top ten. The source of this sequence is a man under 40 who had recovered from COVID-19. What was sequenced was PBMCs or T cells enriched from blood (not recorded which). The chain employs TRBV5-1 and TRBJ2-5, with D tentatively TRBD2 (6 bases). DNA for the CDR3: TGCGCCAGCAGCTTGGATGGGGGGATACAAGAGACCCAGTACTTC. Translated: CASSLDGGIQETQYF.